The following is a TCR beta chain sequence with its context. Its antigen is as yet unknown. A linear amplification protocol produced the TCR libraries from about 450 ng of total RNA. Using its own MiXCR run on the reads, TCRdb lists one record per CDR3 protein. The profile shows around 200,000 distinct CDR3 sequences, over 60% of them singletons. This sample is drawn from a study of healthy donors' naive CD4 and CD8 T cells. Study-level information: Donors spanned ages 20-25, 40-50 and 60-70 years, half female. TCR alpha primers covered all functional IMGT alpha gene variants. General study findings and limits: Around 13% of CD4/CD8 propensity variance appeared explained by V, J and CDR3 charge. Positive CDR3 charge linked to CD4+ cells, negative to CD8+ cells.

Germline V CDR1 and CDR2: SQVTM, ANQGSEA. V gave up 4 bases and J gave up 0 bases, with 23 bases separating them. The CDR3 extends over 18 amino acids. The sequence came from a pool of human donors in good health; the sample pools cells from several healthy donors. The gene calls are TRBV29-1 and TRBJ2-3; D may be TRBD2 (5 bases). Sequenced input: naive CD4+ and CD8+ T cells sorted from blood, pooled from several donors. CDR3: CSVAEVQIAYPSTDTQYF. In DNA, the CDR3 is TGCAGCGTTGCGGAGGTCCAAATCGCCTACCCTAGCACAGATACGCAGTATTTT.